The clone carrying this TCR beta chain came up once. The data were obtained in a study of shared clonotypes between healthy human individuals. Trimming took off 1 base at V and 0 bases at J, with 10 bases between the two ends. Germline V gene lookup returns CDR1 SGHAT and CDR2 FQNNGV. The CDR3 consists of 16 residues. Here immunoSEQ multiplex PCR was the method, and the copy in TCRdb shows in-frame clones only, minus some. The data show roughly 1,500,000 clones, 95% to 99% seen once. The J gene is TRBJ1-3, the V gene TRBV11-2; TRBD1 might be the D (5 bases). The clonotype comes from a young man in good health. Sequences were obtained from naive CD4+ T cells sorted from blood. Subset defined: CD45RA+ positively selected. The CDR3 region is CASSLALGVSGNTIYF. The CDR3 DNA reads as TGTGCCAGCAGCTTAGCGCTGGGGGTCTCTGGAAACACCATATATTTT. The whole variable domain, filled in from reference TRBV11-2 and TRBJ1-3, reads EAGVAQSPRYKIIEKRQSVAFWCNPISGHATLYWYQQILGQGPKLLIQFQNNGVVDDSQLPKDRFSAERLKGVDSTLKIQPAKLEDSAVYLCASSLALGVSGNTIYFGEGSWLTVV.